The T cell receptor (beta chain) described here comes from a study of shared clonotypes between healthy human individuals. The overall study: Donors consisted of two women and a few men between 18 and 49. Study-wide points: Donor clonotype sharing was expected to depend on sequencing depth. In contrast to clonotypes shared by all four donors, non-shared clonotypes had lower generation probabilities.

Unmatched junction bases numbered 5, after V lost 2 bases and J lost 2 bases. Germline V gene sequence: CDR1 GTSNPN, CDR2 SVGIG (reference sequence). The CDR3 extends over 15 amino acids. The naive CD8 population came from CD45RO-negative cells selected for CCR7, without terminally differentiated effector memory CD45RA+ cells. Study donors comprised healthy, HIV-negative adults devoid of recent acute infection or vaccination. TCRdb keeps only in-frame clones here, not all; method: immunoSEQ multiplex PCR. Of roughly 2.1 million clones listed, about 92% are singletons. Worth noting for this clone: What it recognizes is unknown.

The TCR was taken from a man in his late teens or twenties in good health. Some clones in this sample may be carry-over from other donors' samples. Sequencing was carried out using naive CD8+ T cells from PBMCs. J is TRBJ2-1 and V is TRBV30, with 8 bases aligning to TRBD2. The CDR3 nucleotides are TGTGCCTGGAGTATAACTAGCGGACCCTACAATGAGCAGTTCTTC. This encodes CAWSITSGPYNEQFF.